This entry lists 10 T cell receptor beta chains sequenced from one sample in a study of T cell repertoires in cytomegalovirus infection. TCRdb independently ran MiXCR on the reads; one entry per CDR3 protein. In the table there are fewer than 1,000,000 distinct CDR3 sequences, roughly 30% of which are singletons. These receptors' antigens are unknown. The sequences come from cultured CD8+ T cells from PBMCs, collected from culture after CMV antigen stimulation. The receptor source for this set is a human donor in good health (CMV status not recorded). Some clones in this sample may be carry-over from other donors' samples.

The V gene is TRBV7-9, the J gene TRBJ1-1; 8 positions match TRBD1. The J segment lost 7 bases and the V segment lost 5 bases, leaving 15 bases of the junction unmatched. The V gene's germline CDR1 is SEHNR and CDR2 FQNEAQ (reference sequence). The CDR3 length is 16 residues. CDR3 sequence reads: CASSTAGGLRRYEAFF. The CDR3 DNA is TGTGCCAGCAGCACCGCAGGGGGCCTACGGAGATATGAAGCTTTCTTT.

V and J are TRBV7-2 and TRBJ2-5, with a tentative D call TRBD2 (7 bases). The CDR3 is 15 amino acids. Per germline, CDR1 SGHTA and CDR2 FQGNSA. Trimming took off 2 bases at V and 5 bases at J, with 15 bases between the two ends. The chain's CDR3 is CASSLTRGASETQYF. In DNA, the CDR3 is TGTGCCAGCAGCTTAACCCGGGGGGCGAGCGAGACCCAGTACTTC. The variable domain in full, completed from reference TRBV7-2 and TRBJ2-5, reads GAGVSQSPSNKVTEKGKDVELRCDPISGHTALYWYRQSLGQGLEFLIYFQGNSAPDKSGLPSDRFSAERTGGSVSTLTIQRTQQEDSAVYLCASSLTRGASETQYFGPGTRLLVL.

This clonotype turned up a few times. This chain joins TRBV28 and TRBJ2-6, with 10 bases identical to TRBD2. The CDR3 runs 18 residues. J gave up 0 bases and V 5 bases, and 7 bases lay outside the gene matches. Per the germline V gene, CDR1 is MDHEN and CDR2 is SYDVKM. The CDR3 loop is CASSLLLAGFSGANVLTF. The CDR3 region has the DNA TGTGCCAGCAGTCTCCTACTAGCGGGGTTCTCTGGGGCCAACGTCCTGACTTTC.

V usage is TRBV5-1 and J usage is TRBJ2-3; tentatively, D is TRBD2 (6 bases). Trimming cost V 4 bases and J 6 bases, with 24 bases left between them. CDR1 is SGHRS, CDR2 YFSETQ, per germline. CDR3 length equals 17 residues. The CDR3: CASSPRSSVISGDTQYF. The CDR3, as DNA: TGCGCCAGCAGCCCCCGGAGTAGCGTTATCAGCGGGGATACGCAGTATTTT.

This clonotype was recorded many times. The CDR3: CASIDLDIDIYSNQPQHF. CDR3 DNA sequence: TGTGCCAGCATCGACCTGGATATCGATATATATAGCAATCAGCCCCAGCATTTT. This chain joins TRBV7-2 and TRBJ1-5; D uncertain. The CDR3 is 18 amino acids. The V and J ends lost 7 bases and 0 bases respectively, with 22 bases between them. Germline V gene data show CDR1 as SGHTA and CDR2 as FQGNSA.

The chain joins TRBV12-3 or TRBV12-4 to TRBJ2-5, with D perhaps TRBD1 (7 bases). V was trimmed by 1 base and J by 5 bases, leaving 14 bases between them. The CDR3 totals 15 residues. CDR3 nucleotide sequence: TGTGCCAGCAGTTTAGAAGGAGGGGGCAAGGAGACCCAGTACTTC. As protein: CASSLEGGGKETQYF.

V and J are TRBV29-1 and TRBJ2-5, with a tentative D call TRBD2 (7 bases). The germline V gene encodes CDR1 SQVTM and CDR2 ANQGSEA. The CDR3 length is 17 residues. Between the trimmed V and J ends, which lost 1 base and 2 bases, there was a span of 20 bases. Written as DNA, the CDR3 is TGCAGCGTTGAAGCCCACCTGGGAGGGGGGTTGCAAGAGACCCAGTACTTC. It encodes CSVEAHLGGGLQETQYF.

This clonotype was found a few times. The rearrangement uses TRBV27 and TRBJ2-3; no clear D. The CDR3 sequence is 14 residues long. With 5 bases removed from V and 5 bases from J, the gap between germline ends came to 14 bases. Germline lookup yields CDR1 MNHEY and CDR2 SMNVEV (reference sequence). Written as DNA, the CDR3 is TGTGCCAGCAGTCCACAGACCCGCGGAGATACGCAGTATTTT. This encodes CASSPQTRGDTQYF.

This clonotype was picked up a small number of times. The chain is built from TRBV7-9 and TRBJ1-1; 7 nucleotides line up with TRBD1. V shed 5 bases and J 6 bases; nucleotides not matched to a gene: 12. The CDR3 loop spans 15 amino acids. CDR1 and CDR2 (germline): SEHNR, FQNEAQ (reference sequence). CDR3 sequence: CASSAKRQGHAEAFF. The CDR3 DNA is TGTGCCAGCAGCGCAAAACGACAGGGTCATGCTGAAGCTTTCTTT.

This clonotype was counted between two and nine times. The chain uses TRBV12-3 or TRBV12-4 and TRBJ1-1; 7 positions agree with TRBD1. V lost 6 bases to trimming and J lost 2 bases; unmatched junction nucleotides: 6. The CDR3 is 14 amino acids. The CDR3 DNA sequence: TGTGCCAGCAGACTGGGACAGCTTAACACTGAAGCTTTCTTT. Its protein is CASRLGQLNTEAFF.